This TCR beta chain appears in the sequencing data of a study of blood T cell repertoires in COVID-19. The overall study: Specimens from acute and convalescent COVID-19 originated in the United States, Italy and Spain.

CDR3 length equals 13 residues. Germline V gene sequence: CDR1 SGHNT, CDR2 YYREEE (reference sequence). The V and J ends lost 7 bases and 2 bases respectively, with 11 bases between them. In the authors' workflow: Amplification with reference gene primers provided the estimates of nucleated cell counts. Measured with immunoSEQ multiplex PCR; TCRdb has only the in-frame clones, and not every one. D and trimming come from the DNA, and the V and J calls and clone size come from that table. The sample has some 130,000 clones, approximately 84% seen once. The receptor was isolated from a human donor in a cohort sampled during active COVID-19. The chain joins TRBV5-4 to TRBJ2-3, with D possibly being TRBD2 (5 bases). What was sequenced was peripheral blood. This chain's CDR3 is CASQRGNTDTQYF. For the CDR3, the DNA is TGTGCCAGCCAACGGGGAAACACAGATACGCAGTATTTT.